This TCR beta chain was documented in a study of cytomegalovirus exposure and HLA in healthy donors (dated by TCRdb to 2015 to 2018). Context from the whole study: In an earlier analysis of around 540 of the donors, 276 Gb of sequence data and some 100 million unique TCR beta sequences from about 179 million T cells were reported. Class I and class II HLA loci were covered by the typing at four-digit resolution. The study aimed to test whether signatures of past pathogen exposure could be identified by cataloging public T cell receptors. In a later genetic analysis, genome-wide SNP genotypes for about three fifths of the roughly 670 donors were used, and that subset was treated as a discovery cohort. All discovery cohort repertoires had been generated using a single sequencing platform. The number of donors typed differed by locus, with about 629-630 for A, B, C, DRB1 and DQB1, about 500 for DQA1, about 610 for DPA1, and approximately 470 for DPB1. To predict cytomegalovirus infection status, the study brought together high-throughput TCR immunosequencing, statistical association of individual TCRs with disease status, and machine learning. To study patterns of TCR occurrence, a later analysis re-analyzed previously published TCR beta repertoires from hundreds of donors and added high-resolution HLA genotyping. An earlier analysis of 587 of the donors used high-throughput TCR beta sequencing to judge whether each TCR beta V gene segment behaved as functional or pseudogenic. Across some 400 genotyped donors of the cohort, an average of about 240,000 unique TCR beta nucleotide sequences per donor were sequenced, and about a sixth of those sequences were non-productive. Alongside the repertoire data, information on donor age, sex, ethnicity and CMV serostatus was compiled. Because of strong linkage in the cohort, five DR-DQ haplotypes were treated as single units for association and clustering. About 310 gigabases of sequencing data and tens of millions of unique TCR sequences were included in an early release covering around 650 HLA-typed donors. Rather than using new phenotypic data, the later analysis identified candidate immune exposures from TCR beta sequences and from how often those sequences occurred across donors. Along with the approximately 600-subject first cohort, a separate validation cohort of over a hundred different subjects was used. The study used immunosequencing to profile the T cell repertoires of approximately 690 subjects and linked those repertoires to cytomegalovirus serostatus. Of the roughly 390 genotyped donors, over 80% were placed in the genetic ancestry cluster associated with self-reported Caucasian donors.

The paper's findings and limits, for the study overall: The 87-base-pair reads could not distinguish some IMGT-functional V segments, including TRBV6-2 and TRBV6-3, so those segments were excluded. Cytomegalovirus status was reported to be diagnosed by the classifier with high specificity and sensitivity in both the original and validation cohorts. In a later analysis, more than 15,000 TCR beta sequences were associated with specific HLA alleles at a false discovery rate of 0.05. A later analysis found that most CMV-associated TCR beta chains appeared HLA-restricted, with HLA associations seemingly driven largely by CMV exposure. The sequencing pipeline was judged likely to have produced a cluster of highly shared sequence variants as a technical artifact. In vitro tests confirmed that three of the cytomegalovirus-associated TCR beta chains recognize cytomegalovirus antigens. According to a later genetic analysis, donors in an Asian-associated ancestry cluster had fewer N-insertions in productive TCRs than the roughly 660-donor mean. A further reported finding was that TCR beta sequences accurately predicted the HLA-A and HLA-B alleles for most subjects in the first cohort. Sequencing depth was assumed to be roughly uniform across donors in the presence/absence analyses, though that assumption may not hold. Linkage disequilibrium might explain the correlated functional status among segregating V segments, but an unknown experimental factor could not be ruled out. In a later genetic analysis, a missense DCLRE1C variant was associated with V-gene and J-gene trimming of TCR beta chains, and the association was replicated in an independent cohort. In an earlier analysis of approximately 590 of the donors, most TCR beta V segments appeared in productive rearrangements about 87% or about 30% of the time, broadly matching IMGT annotations. Because HLA typing was missing for some donors at each locus, association tests included only the typed subset. The study listed 150 to 200 TCR beta chains as associated with cytomegalovirus. Immune exposure information for the cohort was limited to CMV serostatus. The authors suggested that the approach could potentially be extended to other disease states and immunological phenotypes. In a later analysis, the rate of TCR association differed among HLA loci, with DRB1 alleles having the most associated TCRs and HLA-C alleles having the fewest. Because counts were too low, roughly 17 rarely observed V segments, including chromosome 9 orphons, were left out of the earlier analysis of some 640 of the donors. When HLA alleles, especially DR and DQ, strongly co-occurred, TCR associations were difficult to assign to individual alleles. Most TCR sequences were observed very rarely across donors, whereas some public TCRs were present in many individuals. In a later analysis, HLA-associated TCR beta chains were found to be more clonally expanded and to have lower generation probabilities than equally common non-associated chains. In a later analysis, several top co-occurrence clusters were reported to appear linked to parvovirus B19, influenza, CMV and Epstein-Barr virus. Only TCR beta chains were sequenced in this cohort, and the absence of alpha or paired-chain data limited detectable features.

From the germline V gene, CDR1 is SGHAT and CDR2 is FQNNGV. Trimming costs V 4 bases and J 9 bases, and their ends lie 15 bases apart. The CDR3, from cysteine to phenylalanine, totals 14 residues. The DNA shown is the 42-base CDR3, in frame from base 1. Library preparation was by the immunoSEQ multiplex PCR assay. For the multiplex PCR, a mixture combining 60 forward primers for TCR Vbeta segments and 13 reverse primers for TCR Jbeta segments was used. The CDR3 region of rearranged TCR beta genes was amplified from genomic DNA by a multiplex PCR assay. The Illumina HiSeq System was used to sequence the amplified TCR beta libraries as 87-base-pair reads. Turning to the authors' computational methods: A later analysis tallied around 82 million unique TCR beta chains across the 550 to 850 repertoires, and around 10 million of those chains were shared by two or more donors. A nearest-neighbor algorithm error-corrected the raw reads and collapsed the reads into unique sequences, merging closely related sequences to remove PCR and sequencing errors. Alignment of CDR3 sequences to IMGT reference sequences was used to assign V, D and J gene segments. For a sequence to be retained, a match of at least six nucleotides was required to both a V gene segment and a J gene segment. Rearrangements were classified as productive when the CDR3 lacked stop codons and remained in frame with V and J, and all other rearrangements were classified as non-productive. Following IMGT convention, CDR3 was defined as the stretch from the second conserved V-encoded cysteine up to the conserved J-encoded phenylalanine. In an earlier analysis of more than 550 of the donors, sequences lacking an unambiguous match to a single V gene segment were excluded. In an earlier analysis of some 590 of the donors, a V segment was called functional when productive rearrangements were above 56.7%, and segregating when the standard deviation between donors exceeded 5%. A statistical classification framework was built to diagnose cytomegalovirus status from the catalog of TCR beta chain sequences. V and J gene assignment, in a later analysis, came from comparing TCR nucleotide sequences with IMGT/GENE-DB human TR gene sequences. In a later analysis, CDR3 sequences and most-parsimonious VDJ recombination scenarios were assigned using the TCRdist pipeline. In a later analysis, each TCR beta chain was defined by its CDR3 amino acid sequence together with its V-gene family, and reads without a unique V-gene family were excluded. In a later analysis, some 600 highly shared, low-generation-probability nucleotide sequences were removed to address suspected cross-contamination and a sequencing artifact. For each public chain, a later analysis derived a clonal expansion index from normalized ranks of inferred template counts within each repertoire. In a later analysis, generation probabilities were computed using a VDJ recombination model fitted to out-of-frame rearrangements, and the results were checked against IGoR. In a later analysis, TCR-TCR, TCR-HLA and TCR-CMV co-occurrence was scored with hypergeometric tests, and a repertoire-size bias correction was applied to TCR pairs. To estimate false discovery rates, a later analysis permuted the HLA or CMV assignments 20 times. In a later analysis, co-occurring TCRs were grouped using DBSCAN, with TCRdist sequence similarity added in when clustering inside HLA-allele-positive subsets. Co-occurrence clustering excluded repertoires with fewer than 30,000 or more than 120,000 public chains, plus five with anomalous nucleotide sharing. Sourced from immuneACCESS, this table was stored by TCRdb with only in-frame sequences that have V and J called. A share of the clones is absent; for the studies checked, an unresolved V gene accounts for under half, and the remainder has no known explanation. V and J calls and clone size are copied from that table; D and trimming were computed from the DNA. The sample records approximately 80,000 clones, about 81% of which are singletons. The ten largest clones represent about 4% of the sample.

In total, roughly 670 healthy bone marrow donors made up the cohort. At the time of sampling, all cohort members were nominally healthy, though unrecorded immune exposures were likely present. The donor was CMV seronegative and was included in the group of hundreds of seronegative cohort members. A peripheral blood sample was collected from each donor, and TCR beta sequencing was performed on peripheral blood mononuclear cells. Genomic DNA was extracted from the blood cell samples with the Qiagen DNeasy Blood Extraction Kit. For this clone: No cognate antigen has been identified for it. The record has no base qualities; no much larger clone is one base away.

The source material was PBMCs. The clonotype was recovered from a man aged 60 to 75 in good health and CMV-seronegative. The chain was built from TRBV11-2 and TRBJ2-2; D gene: possibly TRBD1, on 6 matching bases. The DNA sequence follows: TGTGCCAGCAGCTCCCAACCGGACAGCAGGGAGCTGTTTTTT. This yields the protein CASSSQPDSRELFF.